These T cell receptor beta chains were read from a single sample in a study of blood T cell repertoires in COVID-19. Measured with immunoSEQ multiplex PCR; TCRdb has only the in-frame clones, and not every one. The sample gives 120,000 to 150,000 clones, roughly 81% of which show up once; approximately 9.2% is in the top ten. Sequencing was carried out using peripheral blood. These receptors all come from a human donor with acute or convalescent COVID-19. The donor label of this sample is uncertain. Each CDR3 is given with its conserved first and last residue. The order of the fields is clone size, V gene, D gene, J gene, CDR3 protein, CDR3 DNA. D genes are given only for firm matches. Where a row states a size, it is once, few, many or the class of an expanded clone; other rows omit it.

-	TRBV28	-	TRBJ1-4	CASFPATNEKLFF	TGTGCCAGCTTCCCCGCAACTAATGAAAAACTGTTTTTT
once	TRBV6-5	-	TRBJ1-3	CASRETGFSGNTIYF	TGTGCCAGCAGGGAGACAGGATTCTCTGGAAACACCATATATTTT
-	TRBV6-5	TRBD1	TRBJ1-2	CASSPTGGYGYTF	TGTGCCAGCAGTCCAACAGGGGGCTATGGCTACACCTTC
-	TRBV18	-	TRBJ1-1	CASSPGGNTEAFF	TGTGCCAGCTCACCCGGGGGAAACACTGAAGCTTTCTTT
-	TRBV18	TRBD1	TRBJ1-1	CASSPPAGQGSRVTEAFF	TGTGCCAGCTCACCACCCGCGGGACAGGGGTCACGGGTGACTGAAGCTTTCTTT
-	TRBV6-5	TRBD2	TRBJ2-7	CASGGEKQYF	TGTGCCAGCGGGGGGGAGAAGCAGTACTTC
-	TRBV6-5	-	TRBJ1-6	CASSYSIGRGNSPLHF	TGTGCCAGCAGTTACTCCATAGGGAGGGGAAATTCACCCCTCCACTTT
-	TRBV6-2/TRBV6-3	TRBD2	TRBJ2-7	CASSYYSSGGPVEQYF	TGTGCCAGCAGTTACTACTCTAGCGGGGGTCCGGTCGAGCAGTACTTC
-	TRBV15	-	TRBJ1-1	CATSSFGGINEAFF	TGTGCCACCAGCTCTTTCGGGGGGATTAATGAAGCTTTCTTT
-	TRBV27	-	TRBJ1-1	CASSSIDRTEEAFF	TGTGCCAGCAGTTCAATAGACAGGACTGAGGAAGCTTTCTTT
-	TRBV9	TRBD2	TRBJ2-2	CASNPGGGRTGELFF	TGTGCCAGCAACCCGGGGGGGGGCCGAACCGGGGAGCTGTTTTTT
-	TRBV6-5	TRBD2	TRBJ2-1	CASSYSGLAGDGQFF	TGTGCCAGCAGTTACTCGGGGCTAGCGGGGGATGGGCAGTTCTTC
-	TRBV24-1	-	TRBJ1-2	CATSPQGSVSGYTF	TGTGCCACCAGCCCCCAGGGGTCGGTTTCCGGCTACACCTTC
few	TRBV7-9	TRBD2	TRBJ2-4	CASSSDLLAGGPNKNIQYF	TGTGCCAGCAGCTCAGACCTACTAGCGGGGGGGCCTAACAAAAACATTCAGTACTTC
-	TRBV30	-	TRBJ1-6	CAWSVKRSPLHF	TGTGCCTGGTCCGTGAAACGGTCACCCCTCCACTTT
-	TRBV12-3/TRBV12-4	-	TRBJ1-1	CASSSRSATEAFF	TGTGCCAGCAGTTCTCGGTCCGCGACTGAAGCTTTCTTT
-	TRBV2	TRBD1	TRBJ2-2	CASSEIKTGAFTGELFF	TGTGCCAGCAGTGAGATAAAGACAGGGGCGTTCACCGGGGAGCTGTTTTTT
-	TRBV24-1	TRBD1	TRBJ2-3	CATSDFRDRDTDTQYF	TGTGCCACCAGTGATTTCCGGGACAGGGACACAGATACGCAGTATTTT
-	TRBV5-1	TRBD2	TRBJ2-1	CASSPGGASGVLPSYNEQFF	TGCGCCAGCAGCCCGGGGGGAGCTAGCGGTGTCCTGCCCTCCTACAATGAGCAGTTCTTC
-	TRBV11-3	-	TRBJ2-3	CASSRGGETDTQYF	TGTGCCAGCAGCCGGGGAGGCGAAACAGATACGCAGTATTTT
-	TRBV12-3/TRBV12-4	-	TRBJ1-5	CASSPGVSQPQHF	TGTGCCAGCAGTCCCGGGGTAAGTCAGCCCCAGCATTTT
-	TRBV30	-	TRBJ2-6	CAWRGNREFPSGANVLTF	TGTGCCTGGAGAGGGAACAGGGAGTTTCCATCTGGGGCCAACGTCCTGACTTTC
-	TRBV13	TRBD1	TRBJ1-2	CASSLGQGANYGYTF	TGTGCCAGCAGCTTAGGCCAGGGGGCTAACTATGGCTACACCTTC
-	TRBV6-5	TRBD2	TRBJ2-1	CASSYVGGSYNEQFF	TGTGCCAGCAGTTACGTGGGGGGGTCCTACAATGAGCAGTTCTTC